The sequence of this T cell receptor beta chain was determined in a study of T cell responses to AZD1222 COVID-19 vaccine. Data came from immunoSEQ multiplex PCR; TCRdb stores just in-frame clones and leaves some out. Found here are about 110,000 clones, 87% of them singletons; the top ten hold around 3%. This TCR came from an adult in good health. This specimen consisted of peripheral blood, obtained on day 0 of AZD1222 vaccination.

CDR3 DNA sequence: TGTGCCAGCAAAGAGGGGTTCTCTGAAGCTTTCTTT. This codes for CASKEGFSEAFF. The genes are TRBV2 and TRBJ1-1, with D maybe TRBD1 (5 bases). CDR3 length: 12 amino acids. V was trimmed by 7 bases and J by 6 bases, leaving 12 bases between them. Germline assignment: CDR1 SNHLY and CDR2 FYNNEI.